This passage covers 10 T cell receptor beta chains from one sample sequenced in a study of shared clonotypes between healthy human individuals (dated by TCRdb to the early 2020s). CD8 naive samples were obtained by positive selection for CCR7 among CD45RO-negative cells, yielding a CD45RA+CCR7+ population from which TemRA cells were excluded. The protocol used for the library was the immunoSEQ multiplex PCR assay. Held by TCRdb, this immuneACCESS table contains in-frame sequences only and omits some clones. Under half of the omission traces to an unresolved V gene where checked; the cause of the rest is unknown. The sample contains about 2 million clones, about 95% of them found a single time. 1% to 1.5% of the sample is taken by the ten largest. Sequencing used naive CD8+ T cells sorted from blood. In light of the paper, this sample's cell subset or site label describes: CD45RA+CCR7+. Receptors were obtained from a man between 18 and 35 years old in good health.

The rearrangement joins TRBV5-6 to TRBJ2-1; tentatively, D is TRBD2 (5 bases). Germline CDR1 SGHDT, CDR2 YYEEEE. With 1 base removed from V and 13 bases from J, the gap between germline ends came to 9 bases. The CDR3 is made up of 11 amino acids. DNA of the CDR3: TGTGCCAGCAGCTTGTCGGGGTTACAGTTCTTC. Its translation: CASSLSGLQFF.

This clone has just one count. V is TRBV15 and J is TRBJ1-1; no definite D call. The CDR3 spans 19 residues. Trimming pared 0 bases from V and 0 bases from J, leaving 20 bases between. Germline V CDR1 and CDR2: LNHNV, YYDKDF (reference sequence). The CDR3 DNA sequence: TGTGCCACCAGCAGAGATTGGTGGGTGGAGGGTGGGATGAACACTGAAGCTTTCTTT. It encodes CATSRDWWVEGGMNTEAFF.

The V and J genes are TRBV18 and TRBJ2-3; 9 bases match TRBD2. The CDR3 is 15 residues long. V trimming: 5 bases; J trimming: 6 bases; junction bases outside the gene matches: 9. Germline V gene sequence: CDR1 KGHSH, CDR2 LQKENI. The CDR3 region has the DNA TGTGCCAGCTCAAGTCAGCGGGAGGCGAGGGATACGCAGTATTTT. Protein product: CASSSQREARDTQYF.

The V and J genes are TRBV7-6 and TRBJ2-1; 10 positions agree with TRBD2. The CDR3 spans 13 residues. V shed 3 bases and J 10 bases; nucleotides not matched to a gene: 3. CDR1 is SGHVS and CDR2 is FNYEAQ in the germline V gene. CDR3 sequence (DNA): TGTGCCAGCAGCTTTAGCGGGGGGAGCGAGCAGTTCTTC. Encoded protein: CASSFSGGSEQFF.

The chain combines TRBV5-6 with TRBJ2-7, with D tentatively TRBD1 (6 bases). Looked up from germline, CDR1 is SGHDT and CDR2 is YYEEEE. V lost 4 bases to trimming and J lost 2 bases, with 10 bases between them. The CDR3 extends over 13 amino acids. The CDR3 reads CASSPDSTYEQYF. CDR3 nucleotides: TGTGCCAGCAGCCCGGACAGTACCTACGAGCAGTACTTC.

The chain couples TRBV27 to TRBJ2-5; TRBD2 agrees at 8 bases. This CDR3 is 16 amino acids long. V trimming: 2 bases; J trimming: 5 bases; junction bases outside the gene matches: 10. Germline V gives CDR1 MNHEY, CDR2 SMNVEV (reference sequence). The CDR3 reads CASSLQGGRYGETQYF. The CDR3 DNA sequence: TGTGCCAGCAGTTTACAGGGCGGGAGGTATGGGGAGACCCAGTACTTC.

The chain combines TRBV10-2 with TRBJ2-1; possibly TRBD2 for D (6 bases). Looked up from germline, CDR1 is WSHSY and CDR2 is SAAADI. The CDR3 contains 13 residues. Deletions cut 7 bases from V and 3 bases from J, with 10 bases between. The CDR3 coding sequence is TGCGCCAGCAAAAAGACTAGCTACAATGAGCAGTTCTTC. This translates into CASKKTSYNEQFF.

This clone was detected once. The V call is TRBV6-5, the J call TRBJ1-2; no definite D call. This CDR3 spans 13 amino acids. CDR1 is MNHEY and CDR2 is SVGAGI in the germline V gene. V lost 2 bases and J 8 bases, leaving 12 bases between the germline ends. The DNA for the CDR3 is TGTGCCAGCAGTTACAGGGAGGTGGGGGGCTACACCTTC. Protein product: CASSYREVGGYTF.

CDR3 DNA: TGTGCCAGCAGCTTAGGAGGAGGGATTCCTGAAGCTTTCTTT. It codes for CASSLGGGIPEAFF. The rearrangement joins TRBV11-2 to TRBJ1-1, with unresolved D. CDR1 is SGHAT and CDR2 is FQNNGV in the germline V gene. The CDR3 loop spans 14 amino acids. Trimming removed 1 base at V and 6 bases at J, with 12 bases between.

The table lists this clone with a count of one. This rearrangement joins TRBV6-5 to TRBJ1-1; D unclear. This CDR3 contains 14 residues. Trimming stripped 6 bases from V and 4 bases from J, with 15 bases between. Germline V lookup: CDR1 MNHEY, CDR2 SVGAGI. CDR3 sequence reads: CASSVTLGGTEAFF. The CDR3 region has the DNA TGTGCCAGCAGCGTTACTCTGGGTGGCACTGAAGCTTTCTTT.